This TCR beta chain was documented in a study of T cells after yellow fever vaccination. Study at large: When fractions had low cell numbers, they were prepared with SMART-Seq v4 Ultra Low Input.

This clonotype was seen only a few times. Its antigen is still unknown. Study-wide points: The secondary response peaked faster, at day 5 versus 15, but was weaker. Reappearance after the booster was observed for most primary-vaccination clones (more than 95% CD4, roughly 90% CD8). Abundant clonotypes from the bulk population could have been carried over as contaminants into FACS-sorted repertoires.

One entry per CDR3 protein, called by TCRdb with MiXCR from the 5' RACE reads. Among some 340,000 distinct CDR3 sequences listed, approximately 11% were seen once. The clonotype originates from a man younger than 35 who received the YFV17D yellow fever vaccine. The sample consisted of CD4+ T cells sorted from PBMCs, taken 45 days after the yellow fever booster vaccination.

The CDR3 DNA reads as TGTGCCAGCAGCTTACAGGGGGCAGGTGAAGCTTTCTTT. Residues: CASSLQGAGEAFF. This sequence joins TRBV7-3 and TRBJ1-1, with 8 bases lining up with TRBD1. In germline, CDR1 is SGHTA, CDR2 FQGTGA. V was pared by 2 bases and J by 7 bases, with 3 bases of the junction left unmatched. The CDR3 length is 13 residues.